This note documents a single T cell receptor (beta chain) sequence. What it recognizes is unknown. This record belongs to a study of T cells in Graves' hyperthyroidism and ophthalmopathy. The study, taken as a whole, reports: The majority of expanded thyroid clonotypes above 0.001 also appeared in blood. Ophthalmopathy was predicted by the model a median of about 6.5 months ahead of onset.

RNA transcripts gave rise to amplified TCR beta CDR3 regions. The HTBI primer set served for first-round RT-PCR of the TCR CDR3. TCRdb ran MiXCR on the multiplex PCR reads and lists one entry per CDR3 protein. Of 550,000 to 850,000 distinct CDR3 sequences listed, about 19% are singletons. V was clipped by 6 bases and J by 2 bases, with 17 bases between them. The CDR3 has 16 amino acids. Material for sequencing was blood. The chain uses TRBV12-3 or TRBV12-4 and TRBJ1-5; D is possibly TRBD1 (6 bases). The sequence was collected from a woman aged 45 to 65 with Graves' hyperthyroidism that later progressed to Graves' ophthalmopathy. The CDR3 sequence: CASRSPRGGRNQPQHF. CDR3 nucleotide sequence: TGTGCCAGCAGATCCCCGAGGGGGGGACGCAATCAGCCCCAGCATTTT.